Below, one T cell receptor (beta chain) is given with its context. Its specificity is not known. Trimming removed 5 bases from V and 2 bases from J, with 22 bases in between. The V gene's germline CDR1 is MDHEN and CDR2 SYDVKM. There are 18 residues in the CDR3. Measured with immunoSEQ multiplex PCR; TCRdb has only the in-frame clones, and not every one. The table lists about 160,000 clones, around nine tenths of them singletons. Donors came from a validation cohort of approximately 110 subjects, distinct from the first 666-subject cohort. The data stem from a study of cytomegalovirus exposure and HLA in healthy donors. Looking at the study overall: The roughly 120 validation repertoires were reported in a later analysis to have been generated on the same platform as the approximately 700 first-cohort repertoires.

The study, taken as a whole, reports: High sensitivity and specificity were reportedly achieved when the classifier diagnosed cytomegalovirus status.

V is TRBV28 and J is TRBJ2-1, with a tentative D call TRBD2 (6 bases). The sample comprised PBMCs. This TCR derives from a man younger than 35 in good health and CMV-seropositive. The CDR3 DNA reads as TGTGCCAGCAGTCCCTCTAGACTAGGCGGCTCCCCCTACAATGAGCAGTTCTTC. Amino acids: CASSPSRLGGSPYNEQFF.